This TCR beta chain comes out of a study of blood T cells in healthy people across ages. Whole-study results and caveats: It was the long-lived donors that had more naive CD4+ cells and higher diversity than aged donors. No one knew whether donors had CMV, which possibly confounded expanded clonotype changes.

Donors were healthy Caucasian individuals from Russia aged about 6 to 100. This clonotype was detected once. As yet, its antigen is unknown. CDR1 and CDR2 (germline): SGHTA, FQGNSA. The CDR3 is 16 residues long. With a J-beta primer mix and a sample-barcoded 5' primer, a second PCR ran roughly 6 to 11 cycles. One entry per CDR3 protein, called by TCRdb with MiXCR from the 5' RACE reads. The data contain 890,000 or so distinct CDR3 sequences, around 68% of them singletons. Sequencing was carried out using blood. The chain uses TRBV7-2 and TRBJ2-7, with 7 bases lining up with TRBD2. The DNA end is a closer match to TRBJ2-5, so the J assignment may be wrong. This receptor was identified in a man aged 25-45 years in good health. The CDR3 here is CASRSPGTSGVGTQYF. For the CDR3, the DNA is TGTGCCAGCAGGAGCCCGGGAACGAGCGGGGTAGGGACCCAGTACTTC.